The 6 T cell receptor beta chains below come from one sample, sequenced in a study of blood T cell repertoires in COVID-19. Profiling relied on immunoSEQ multiplex PCR, and the TCRdb table lists in-frame clones only, not all of them. This table has some 200,000 clones, about 85% appearing once. The material sequenced was peripheral blood. The receptors were sampled from a woman aged 80 or over with active or convalescent COVID-19.

The rearrangement uses TRBV19 and TRBJ1-5; 7 nucleotides match TRBD1. With V trimmed by 6 bases and J by 5 bases, 7 bases remained unmatched. Per germline, CDR1 LNHDA and CDR2 SQIVND (reference sequence). The CDR3 runs to 14 residues. As DNA, the CDR3 is TGTGCCAGTAGCCTACAGGGGTGGCATCAGCCCCAGCATTTT. This sequence encodes CASSLQGWHQPQHF.

This clone appeared a few times. This rearrangement joins TRBV6-6 to TRBJ2-2; possibly TRBD1 for D (5 bases). Trimming removed 6 bases from V and 7 bases from J, with 21 bases in between. CDR3 size: 16 residues. The V gene's germline CDR1 is MNHNY and CDR2 SVGAGI (reference sequence). The CDR3 region is CASSPPGQGSRGELFF. The DNA for the CDR3 is TGTGCCAGCAGCCCTCCCGGCCAGGGCTCGCGCGGGGAGCTGTTTTTT.

The sample holds one count of this clone. The CDR3 nucleotides are TGCGCCAGCAGCCCCGGCGGGGGTGAGACCCAGTACTTC. The encoded protein is CASSPGGGETQYF. The chain is built from TRBV5-1 and TRBJ2-5; 7 bases fit TRBD2. V dropped 4 bases and J dropped 5; count of bases not matched to a gene: 5. The CDR3 sequence is 13 residues long. Germline V lookup: CDR1 SGHRS, CDR2 YFSETQ. The whole variable domain, filled in from reference TRBV5-1 and TRBJ2-5, reads KAGVTQTPRYLIKTRGQQVTLSCSPISGHRSVSWYQQTPGQGLQFLFEYFSETQRNKGNFPGRFSGRQFSNSRSEMNVSTLELGDSALYLCASSPGGGETQYFGPGTRLLVL.

The chain employs TRBV5-5 and TRBJ1-1; a weak D match, TRBD1 (6 bases). The CDR3 spans 15 residues. V was pared by 4 bases and J by 4 bases, with 17 bases between. CDR1 is SGHKS, CDR2 YYEKEE, per germline (reference sequence). The CDR3 loop reads CASSVWGGRATEAFF. The CDR3 nucleotides read TGTGCCAGCAGCGTTTGGGGGGGCAGGGCCACTGAAGCTTTCTTT.

The chain joins TRBV19 to TRBJ1-1; D gene uncertain. The CDR3 loop spans 11 amino acids. Germline lookup yields CDR1 LNHDA and CDR2 SQIVND (reference sequence). V was trimmed by 7 bases and J by 4 bases, leaving 7 bases between them. The CDR3 bases are TGTGCCAGTAAGCGGACCACTGAAGCTTTCTTT. Translated: CASKRTTEAFF.

The table lists this clone with a few counts. The chain employs TRBV12-5 and TRBJ2-7; TRBD1 might be the D (5 bases). The CDR3 contains 13 residues. Deletions cut 1 base from V and 3 bases from J, with 7 bases between. Germline-derived CDR1 and CDR2 are LGHNT and FRNRAP. This CDR3 is CASGLGQGYEQYF. The DNA for the CDR3 is TGTGCTAGTGGTTTGGGTCAGGGCTACGAGCAGTACTTC.